The TCR beta chain described here comes from a study of blood T cell repertoires in COVID-19. Clones were read by immunoSEQ multiplex PCR, and TCRdb kept only the in-frame ones, dropping some. The table includes a few hundred thousand clones, approximately 86% detected once. The clonotype originates from a human donor in a cohort sampled during active COVID-19. Sequencing was performed on peripheral blood.

CDR3: CASFSFIDNEQFF. DNA of the CDR3: TGTGCCAGTTTCTCCTTCATAGACAATGAGCAGTTCTTC. This sequence joins TRBV19 and TRBJ2-1, with D uncertain. The germline V and J ends were trimmed by 8 bases and 5 bases, with 13 bases remaining between them. Per the germline V gene, CDR1 is LNHDA and CDR2 is SQIVND (reference sequence). The CDR3 extends over 13 amino acids.